Below, 7 T cell receptor beta chains from the same sample are listed, as sequenced in a study of OX40 agonist ivuxolimab in advanced cancers. Sequenced by immunoSEQ multiplex PCR; TCRdb stores in-frame clones only, minus some. The repertoire holds approximately 89,000 clones, roughly 84% seen once, with 0.31% in the top ten. This sample comprised CD4+ or CD8+ T cells sorted from blood, obtained in a trial of the OX40 agonist ivuxolimab. The receptor source for this set is an adult with an advanced solid tumor such as melanoma, head and neck, liver or kidney cancer.

A few counts support this clone. The chain has TRBV19 and TRBJ2-7; D is perhaps TRBD2 (6 bases). The CDR3 is 14 amino acids. V was clipped by 6 bases and J by 6 bases, with 18 bases between them. CDR1 is LNHDA, CDR2 SQIVND, per germline (reference sequence). The CDR3, as DNA: TGTGCCAGTAGCACCAGCTGGGGGGAAGGCGAGCAGTACTTC. Translated, it gives CASSTSWGEGEQYF.

The chain employs TRBV19 and TRBJ1-5; D is possibly TRBD1 (6 bases). Germline V CDR1 and CDR2: LNHDA, SQIVND (reference sequence). V dropped 6 bases and J dropped 3 bases, with 12 bases sitting between them. The CDR3 extends over 14 amino acids. Here the CDR3 reads CASRQGEVNQPQHF. The DNA of the CDR3 is TGTGCCAGTAGACAGGGCGAAGTCAATCAGCCCCAGCATTTT. The variable domain in full, with the rest retrieved from reference TRBV19 and TRBJ1-5, is DGGITQSPKYLFRKEGQNVTLSCEQNLNHDAMYWYRQDPGQGLRLIYYSQIVNDFQKGDIAEGYSVSREKKESFPLTVTSAQKNPTAFYLCASRQGEVNQPQHFGDGTRLSIL.

This chain joins TRBV30 and TRBJ1-3; D is undetermined. V dropped 4 bases and J dropped 2 bases, with 6 bases sitting between them. The CDR3 runs to 12 residues. The germline CDR1 and CDR2 sequences are GTSNPN and SVGIG (reference sequence). The CDR3 bases are TGTGCCTGGAAGCGCGCTGGAAACACCATATATTTT. Its translation is CAWKRAGNTIYF.

In this sample, this clone turned up a few times. The chain joins TRBV30 to TRBJ1-1, with a weak D call TRBD1 (6 bases). The CDR3 has 13 residues. The V end was cut by 7 bases, the J end by 1 base, with 13 bases between. Germline CDR1 reads GTSNPN; CDR2 reads SVGIG (reference sequence). This chain's CDR3 is CASQRGWNTEAFF. The CDR3 DNA sequence: TGTGCCTCCCAAAGGGGGTGGAACACTGAAGCTTTCTTT.

The chain joins TRBV12-5 to TRBJ2-2; D is undetermined. Trimming cost V 1 base and J 13 bases, with 13 bases left between them. The length of the CDR3 is 13 residues. The germline CDR1 and CDR2 sequences are LGHNT and FRNRAP. The CDR3 loop reads CASGLEVGAALFF. The CDR3 DNA follows: TGTGCTAGTGGTTTGGAAGTGGGCGCGGCGCTGTTTTTT.

This clone was recorded a few times. The chain couples TRBV19 to TRBJ1-5; 7 bases fit TRBD1. This CDR3 spans 15 amino acids. Germline-derived CDR1 and CDR2 are LNHDA and SQIVND (reference sequence). V trimming: 7 bases; J trimming: 7 bases; junction bases outside the gene matches: 13. The CDR3 sequence: CASTLGAGGNQPQHF. CDR3 DNA: TGTGCCAGTACTCTAGGGGCAGGGGGGAACCAGCCCCAGCATTTT.

V usage is TRBV4-1 and J usage is TRBJ2-5; 9 bases agree with TRBD2. The germline V gene has CDR1 MGHRA and CDR2 YSYEKL. CDR3 length: 17 residues. V lost 0 bases to trimming and J lost 5 bases; unmatched junction nucleotides: 10. This chain's CDR3 is CASSQDREAGGYETQYF. The CDR3 region has the DNA TGCGCCAGCAGCCAAGATAGGGAAGCGGGGGGATATGAGACCCAGTACTTC.